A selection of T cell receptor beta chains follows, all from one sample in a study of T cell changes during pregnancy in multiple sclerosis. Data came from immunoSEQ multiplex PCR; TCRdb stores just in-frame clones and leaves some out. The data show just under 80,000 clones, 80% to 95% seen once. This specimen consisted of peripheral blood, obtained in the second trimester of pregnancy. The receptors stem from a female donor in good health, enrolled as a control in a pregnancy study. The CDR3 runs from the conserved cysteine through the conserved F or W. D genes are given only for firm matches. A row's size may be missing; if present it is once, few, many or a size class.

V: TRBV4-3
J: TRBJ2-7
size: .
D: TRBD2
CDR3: CASSQEPPGLADYEQYF
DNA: TGCGCCAGCAGCCAAGAGCCCCCGGGACTAGCGGATTACGAGCAGTACTTC

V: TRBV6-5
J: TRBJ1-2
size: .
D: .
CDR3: CASSPGRGYGYTF
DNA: TGTGCCAGCAGCCCCGGGAGGGGCTATGGCTACACCTTC

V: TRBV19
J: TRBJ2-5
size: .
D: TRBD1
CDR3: CASSTQTGTGGKETQYF
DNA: TGTGCCAGTAGTACCCAGACCGGGACAGGGGGAAAAGAGACCCAGTACTTC

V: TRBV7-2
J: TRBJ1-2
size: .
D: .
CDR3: CASSAYRDTLYGYTF
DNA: TGTGCCAGCAGCGCCTACCGGGACACGCTCTATGGCTACACCTTC

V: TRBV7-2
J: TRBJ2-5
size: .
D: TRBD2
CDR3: CASSLVGLAGGIQETQYF
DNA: TGTGCCAGCAGCTTAGTAGGGCTAGCGGGGGGCATCCAAGAGACCCAGTACTTC

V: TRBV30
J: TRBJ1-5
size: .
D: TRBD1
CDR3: CAWSPDRGEPQHF
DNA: TGTGCCTGGAGCCCCGACAGGGGGGAGCCCCAGCATTTT

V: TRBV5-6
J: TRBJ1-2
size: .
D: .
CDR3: CASSLPMGAGYTF
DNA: TGTGCCAGCAGCTTGCCAATGGGGGCGGGCTACACCTTC

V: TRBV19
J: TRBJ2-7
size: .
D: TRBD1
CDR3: CASSIDRQGTGFYEQYF
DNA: TGTGCCAGTAGTATAGACCGACAGGGCACCGGGTTCTACGAGCAGTACTTC

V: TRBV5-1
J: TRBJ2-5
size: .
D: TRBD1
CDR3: CASSLVQGSGETQYF
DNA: TGCGCCAGCAGCTTAGTACAGGGGTCGGGGGAGACCCAGTACTTC

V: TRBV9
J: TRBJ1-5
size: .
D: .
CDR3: CASSWHQPQHF
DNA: TGTGCCAGCAGCTGGCATCAGCCCCAGCATTTT

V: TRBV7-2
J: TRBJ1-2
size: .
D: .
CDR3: CASRAPGGAYFYDGYTF
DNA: TGTGCCAGCAGGGCCCCAGGCGGGGCCTACTTTTATGATGGCTACACCTTC

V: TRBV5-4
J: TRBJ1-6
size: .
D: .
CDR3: CASSLEGVGSPLHF
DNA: TGTGCCAGCAGCTTGGAAGGGGTGGGTTCACCCCTCCACTTT

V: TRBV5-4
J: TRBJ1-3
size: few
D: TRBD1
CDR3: CASSSDRDSGNTIYF
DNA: TGTGCCAGCAGCTCTGACAGGGACTCTGGAAACACCATATATTTT

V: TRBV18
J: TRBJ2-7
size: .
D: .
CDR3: CASSPRGDSSYEQYF
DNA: TGTGCCAGCTCACCGCGGGGGGACAGCTCCTACGAGCAGTACTTC

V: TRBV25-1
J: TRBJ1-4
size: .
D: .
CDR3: CASSDGTANEKLFF
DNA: TGTGCCAGCAGTGACGGGACTGCGAATGAAAAACTGTTTTTT

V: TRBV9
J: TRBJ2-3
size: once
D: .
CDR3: CASSVGSRTNRLSDTQYF
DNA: TGTGCCAGCAGCGTAGGTTCTCGGACAAATCGGCTTTCAGATACGCAGTATTTT

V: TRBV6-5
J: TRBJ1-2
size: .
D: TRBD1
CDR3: CASSSLEGANGYTF
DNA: TGTGCCAGCAGCTCTCTGGAGGGGGCCAATGGCTACACCTTC

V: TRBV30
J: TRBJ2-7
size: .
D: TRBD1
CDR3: CAWTSGTGWIEQYF
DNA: TGTGCCTGGACCTCCGGGACAGGGTGGATCGAGCAGTACTTC

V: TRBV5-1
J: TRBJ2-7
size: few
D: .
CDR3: CASSLGVPHEQYF
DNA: TGCGCCAGCAGCTTAGGGGTTCCCCACGAGCAGTACTTC

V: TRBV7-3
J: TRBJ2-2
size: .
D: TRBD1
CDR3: CASSAGTGANTGELFF
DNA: TGTGCCAGCAGCGCAGGGACAGGGGCGAACACCGGGGAGCTGTTTTTT

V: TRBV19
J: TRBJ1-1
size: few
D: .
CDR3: CASSIRGGNQDTEAFF
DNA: TGTGCCAGTAGTATCCGGGGCGGGAATCAGGACACTGAAGCTTTCTTT

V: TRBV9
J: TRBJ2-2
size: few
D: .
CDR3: CASKGQGGELFF
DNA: TGTGCCAGCAAGGGCCAGGGCGGGGAGCTGTTTTTT

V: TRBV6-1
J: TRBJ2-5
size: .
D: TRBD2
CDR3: CASSEGTSLRETQYF
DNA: TGTGCCAGCAGTGAAGGGACTAGCCTTCGAGAGACCCAGTACTTC